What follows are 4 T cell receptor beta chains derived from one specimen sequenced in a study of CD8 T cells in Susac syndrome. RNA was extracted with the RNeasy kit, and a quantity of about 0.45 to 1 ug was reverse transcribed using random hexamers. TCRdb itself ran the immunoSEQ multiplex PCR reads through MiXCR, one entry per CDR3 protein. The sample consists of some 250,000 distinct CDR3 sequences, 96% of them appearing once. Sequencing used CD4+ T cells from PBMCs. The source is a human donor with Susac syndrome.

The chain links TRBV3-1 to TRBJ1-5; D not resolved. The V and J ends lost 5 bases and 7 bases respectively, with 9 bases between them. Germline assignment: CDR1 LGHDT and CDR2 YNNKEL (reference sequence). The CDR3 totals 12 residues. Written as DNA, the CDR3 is TGTGCCAGCAGCGCCGCGACCCAGCCCCAGCATTTT. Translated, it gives CASSAATQPQHF.

The CDR3, as DNA: TGTGCCACCAGTACCAGAGAGGGGTTCTCCTACGAGCAGTACTTC. Translating it yields CATSTREGFSYEQYF. The chain couples TRBV24-1 to TRBJ2-7; possibly TRBD1 or TRBD2 for D (5 bases each). This CDR3 region has 15 residues. Germline V gives CDR1 KGHDR, CDR2 SFDVKD. V shed 6 bases and J shed 0 bases, with 14 bases lying between them.

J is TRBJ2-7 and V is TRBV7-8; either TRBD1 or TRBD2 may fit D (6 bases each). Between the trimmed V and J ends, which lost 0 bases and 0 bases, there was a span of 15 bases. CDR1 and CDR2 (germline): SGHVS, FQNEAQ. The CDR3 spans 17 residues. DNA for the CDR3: TGTGCCAGCAGCTTAGCGAGGGGGGCTTCCCGCTCCTACGAGCAGTACTTC. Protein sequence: CASSLARGASRSYEQYF.

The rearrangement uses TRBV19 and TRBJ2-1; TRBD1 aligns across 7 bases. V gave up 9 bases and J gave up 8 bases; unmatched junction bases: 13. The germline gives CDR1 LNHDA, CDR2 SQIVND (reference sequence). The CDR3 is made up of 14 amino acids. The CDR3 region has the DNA TGTGCCAGCACTACAGGGACAGCTAGATATGAGCAGTTCTTC. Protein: CASTTGTARYEQFF.